The clone carrying this T cell receptor (beta chain) was seen only a few times. This sample was included in a study of response to subunit inactivated influenza vaccine. TCRdb recomputed calls from the RT-PCR reads with MiXCR, one row per CDR3 protein. The repertoire consists of over 800,000 distinct CDR3 sequences, with about 20% occurring once and the leading ten covering more than 8.5%. Germline CDR1 and CDR2: ENHRY and SYGVKD. The CDR3 has 13 amino acids. Trimming left V 3 bases short and J 13 bases short, with 15 bases between. This clonotype was obtained from a man aged 45 to 65 who received an inactivated influenza vaccine. The sample here was PBMCs from blood, taken approximately 5 days after vaccination. The J gene is TRBJ2-2, the V gene TRBV10-3; D is possibly TRBD2 (5 bases). CDR3 amino acids: CAISEGLGRGLFF. The CDR3 DNA sequence: TGTGCCATCAGTGAAGGCCTCGGACGGGGGCTGTTTTTT.